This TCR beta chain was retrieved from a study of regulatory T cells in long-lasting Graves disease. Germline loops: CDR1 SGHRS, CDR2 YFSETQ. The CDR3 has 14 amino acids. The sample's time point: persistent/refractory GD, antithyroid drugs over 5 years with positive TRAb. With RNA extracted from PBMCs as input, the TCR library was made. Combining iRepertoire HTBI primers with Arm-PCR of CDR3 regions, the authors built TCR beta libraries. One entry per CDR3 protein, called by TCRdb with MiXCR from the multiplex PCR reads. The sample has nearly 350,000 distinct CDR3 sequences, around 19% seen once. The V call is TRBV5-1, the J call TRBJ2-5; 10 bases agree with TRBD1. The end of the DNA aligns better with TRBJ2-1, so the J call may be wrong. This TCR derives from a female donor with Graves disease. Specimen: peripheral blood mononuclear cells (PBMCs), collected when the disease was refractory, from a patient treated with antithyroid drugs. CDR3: CASSHGTGVNEQFF. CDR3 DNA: TGCGCCAGCAGCCACGGGACAGGGGTCAATGAGCAGTTCTTC.